These T cell receptor beta chains were read from a single sample in a study of T cell responses to AZD1222 COVID-19 vaccine. The method was immunoSEQ multiplex PCR; TCRdb's version includes in-frame clones alone and lacks a portion of them. The data show some 100,000 clones, 70% to 90% seen once. This sample comprised peripheral blood, obtained on day 0 of AZD1222 vaccination. These receptors were collected from an adult in good health. Each CDR3 is given with its conserved first and last residue. D genes are given only for firm matches. Rows give clone size only sometimes, using once, few, many, or a class for an expanded clone.

V gene: TRBV4-1; clone size: NA; J gene: TRBJ2-2; D gene: TRBD1; CDR3 protein: CASSPRQGATGELFF; CDR3 DNA: TGCGCCAGCAGCCCGCGACAGGGGGCGACCGGGGAGCTGTTTTTT
V gene: TRBV27; clone size: NA; J gene: TRBJ1-2; D gene: TRBD1; CDR3 protein: CASSLSGQGNYGYTF; CDR3 DNA: TGTGCCAGCAGTTTATCGGGACAGGGTAACTATGGCTACACCTTC
V gene: TRBV6-5; clone size: NA; J gene: TRBJ2-2; D gene: NA; CDR3 protein: CASSYSGVVPTGELFF; CDR3 DNA: TGTGCCAGCAGTTACTCGGGAGTTGTCCCCACCGGGGAGCTGTTTTTT
V gene: TRBV30; clone size: once; J gene: TRBJ2-6; D gene: NA; CDR3 protein: CAWNPGAVRSGANVLTF; CDR3 DNA: TGTGCCTGGAACCCCGGGGCAGTACGATCTGGGGCCAACGTCCTGACTTTC
V gene: TRBV24-1; clone size: NA; J gene: TRBJ1-6; D gene: NA; CDR3 protein: CATIARVYNSPLHF; CDR3 DNA: TGTGCCACCATCGCCAGGGTTTATAATTCACCCCTCCACTTT
V gene: TRBV9; clone size: NA; J gene: TRBJ2-5; D gene: NA; CDR3 protein: CASSSRGGYQETQYF; CDR3 DNA: TGTGCCAGCAGCTCCAGGGGGGGCTACCAAGAGACCCAGTACTTC
V gene: TRBV12-3/TRBV12-4; clone size: once; J gene: TRBJ1-1; D gene: NA; CDR3 protein: CASTRSSHLEAFF; CDR3 DNA: TGTGCCAGCACTAGGAGCAGCCACCTTGAAGCTTTCTTT
V gene: TRBV9; clone size: NA; J gene: TRBJ2-2; D gene: NA; CDR3 protein: CASSVGWIGELFF; CDR3 DNA: TGTGCCAGCAGCGTAGGATGGATCGGGGAGCTGTTTTTT
V gene: TRBV9; clone size: NA; J gene: TRBJ2-3; D gene: NA; CDR3 protein: CASSVDSFWSGSSDTQYF; CDR3 DNA: TGTGCCAGCAGCGTAGACTCGTTTTGGAGCGGGTCTTCAGATACGCAGTATTTT
V gene: TRBV11-2; clone size: NA; J gene: TRBJ1-4; D gene: TRBD1; CDR3 protein: CASSPGQGRFATNEKLFF; CDR3 DNA: TGTGCCAGCAGTCCGGGACAGGGAAGATTTGCAACTAATGAAAAACTGTTTTTT
V gene: TRBV12-3/TRBV12-4; clone size: once; J gene: TRBJ1-1; D gene: NA; CDR3 protein: CASSPWGDTEAFF; CDR3 DNA: TGTGCCAGCAGCCCGTGGGGTGACACTGAAGCTTTCTTT
V gene: TRBV27; clone size: NA; J gene: TRBJ2-3; D gene: TRBD2; CDR3 protein: CASSPGTSGRETQYF; CDR3 DNA: TGTGCCAGCAGTCCGGGGACTAGCGGTCGGGAAACGCAGTATTTT
V gene: TRBV29-1; clone size: NA; J gene: TRBJ2-3; D gene: TRBD2; CDR3 protein: CSVGEGISTDTQYF; CDR3 DNA: TGCAGCGTTGGGGAGGGGATAAGCACAGATACGCAGTATTTT
V gene: TRBV21-1; clone size: NA; J gene: TRBJ2-2; D gene: NA; CDR3 protein: CASSNPGLGNTGELFF; CDR3 DNA: TGTGCCAGCAGCAACCCGGGACTGGGGAACACCGGGGAGCTGTTTTTT
V gene: TRBV29-1; clone size: once; J gene: TRBJ1-1; D gene: NA; CDR3 protein: CSVDFTVNTEAFF; CDR3 DNA: TGCAGCGTTGACTTTACAGTGAACACTGAAGCTTTCTTT
V gene: TRBV6-1; clone size: NA; J gene: TRBJ2-5; D gene: TRBD1; CDR3 protein: CASSDLGAGGQETQYF; CDR3 DNA: TGTGCCAGCAGTGACCTAGGGGCAGGGGGCCAAGAGACCCAGTACTTC
V gene: TRBV6-4; clone size: NA; J gene: TRBJ1-2; D gene: TRBD1; CDR3 protein: CASSDSDRGGYTF; CDR3 DNA: TGTGCCAGCAGTGACTCGGACAGGGGTGGCTACACCTTC
V gene: TRBV29-1; clone size: NA; J gene: TRBJ1-1; D gene: TRBD1; CDR3 protein: CSVEGRQGAGTEAFF; CDR3 DNA: TGCAGCGTTGAAGGCCGACAGGGGGCCGGGACTGAAGCTTTCTTT
V gene: TRBV18; clone size: NA; J gene: TRBJ1-1; D gene: NA; CDR3 protein: CASSPTVHGGLPEAFF; CDR3 DNA: TGTGCCAGCTCACCCACCGTCCATGGGGGGCTGCCTGAAGCTTTCTTT
V gene: TRBV28; clone size: NA; J gene: TRBJ1-4; D gene: NA; CDR3 protein: CASTTWQGTLDEKLFF; CDR3 DNA: TGTGCCAGCACCACCTGGCAAGGGACCCTTGATGAAAAACTGTTTTTT
V gene: TRBV5-1; clone size: NA; J gene: TRBJ2-5; D gene: TRBD2; CDR3 protein: CASSLVPGLASQETQYF; CDR3 DNA: TGCGCCAGCAGCTTAGTACCGGGACTAGCGTCCCAAGAGACCCAGTACTTC
V gene: TRBV9; clone size: NA; J gene: TRBJ1-1; D gene: NA; CDR3 protein: CASSAAAYDEAFF; CDR3 DNA: TGTGCCAGCAGCGCTGCTGCTTATGATGAAGCTTTCTTT
V gene: TRBV24-1; clone size: NA; J gene: TRBJ2-7; D gene: TRBD1; CDR3 protein: CATRPGQGTYEQYF; CDR3 DNA: TGTGCCACGAGACCGGGACAGGGTACCTACGAGCAGTACTTC
V gene: TRBV19; clone size: NA; J gene: TRBJ1-3; D gene: NA; CDR3 protein: CASSITGSGNTIYF; CDR3 DNA: TGTGCCAGTAGTATTACAGGGTCTGGAAACACCATATATTTT
V gene: TRBV6-5; clone size: NA; J gene: TRBJ1-2; D gene: NA; CDR3 protein: CASSLTGPYGYTF; CDR3 DNA: TGTGCCAGCAGCCTAACTGGGCCCTATGGCTACACCTTC
V gene: TRBV19; clone size: NA; J gene: TRBJ1-3; D gene: TRBD1; CDR3 protein: CASNSGGVSGNTIYF; CDR3 DNA: TGTGCCAGTAATTCAGGGGGCGTCTCTGGAAACACCATATATTTT
V gene: TRBV5-3; clone size: once; J gene: TRBJ1-4; D gene: TRBD1; CDR3 protein: CARSPGTANEKLFF; CDR3 DNA: TGTGCCAGAAGCCCCGGGACAGCTAATGAAAAACTGTTTTTT
V gene: TRBV7-9; clone size: once; J gene: TRBJ1-1; D gene: NA; CDR3 protein: CASSLESRATEAFF; CDR3 DNA: TGTGCCAGCAGCTTAGAGAGCAGGGCCACTGAAGCTTTCTTT
V gene: TRBV6-5; clone size: few; J gene: TRBJ1-5; D gene: NA; CDR3 protein: CASTVQGSNQPQHF; CDR3 DNA: TGTGCCAGCACAGTTCAGGGAAGCAATCAGCCCCAGCATTTT
V gene: TRBV2; clone size: NA; J gene: TRBJ2-4; D gene: TRBD2; CDR3 protein: CASSHGTREAIAKNIQYF; CDR3 DNA: TGTGCCAGCAGCCACGGGACCCGGGAGGCCATAGCCAAAAACATTCAGTACTTC
V gene: TRBV20-1; clone size: NA; J gene: TRBJ2-5; D gene: TRBD2; CDR3 protein: CSASPASGLIQETQYF; CDR3 DNA: TGCAGTGCTAGTCCGGCTAGCGGACTGATCCAAGAGACCCAGTACTTC
V gene: TRBV6-6; clone size: NA; J gene: TRBJ2-7; D gene: TRBD1; CDR3 protein: CASSYSMAGGKYEQYF; CDR3 DNA: TGTGCCAGCAGTTACTCGATGGCAGGGGGCAAATACGAGCAGTACTTC
V gene: TRBV19; clone size: NA; J gene: TRBJ2-5; D gene: NA; CDR3 protein: CASSMSGQETQYF; CDR3 DNA: TGTGCCAGTAGTATGAGCGGCCAAGAGACCCAGTACTTC